The rows below give T cell receptor beta chains drawn from one sample of a study of control samples from healthy donors and cancer patients. Profiling relied on immunoSEQ multiplex PCR, and the TCRdb table lists in-frame clones only, not all of them. This sample has about 160,000 clones, with about 94% found just once. The sequenced sample was blood. These receptors all stem from a woman aged 40 to 49 in good health. Both conserved end residues are part of each CDR3. A D gene is named only where the DNA matches it firmly. Rows may omit the clone size; those that give it use once, few, many or a size class.

v_gene: TRBV11-2; d_gene: .; j_gene: TRBJ2-3; abundance: .; CDR3aa: CASSLAGRGVDTQYF; CDR3nt: TGTGCCAGCAGCTTAGCCGGCAGGGGGGTAGATACGCAGTATTTT
v_gene: TRBV6-1; d_gene: .; j_gene: TRBJ1-5; abundance: .; CDR3aa: CASSEQGGRQPQHF; CDR3nt: TGTGCCAGCAGTGAACAGGGAGGTCGTCAGCCCCAGCATTTT
v_gene: TRBV7-9; d_gene: .; j_gene: TRBJ1-2; abundance: few; CDR3aa: CASSFKGGYGYTF; CDR3nt: TGTGCCAGCAGCTTTAAAGGGGGCTATGGCTACACCTTC
v_gene: TRBV7-2; d_gene: TRBD1; j_gene: TRBJ1-5; abundance: few; CDR3aa: CASSIDRDGLGQPQHF; CDR3nt: TGTGCCAGCAGCATAGACAGGGACGGGCTCGGTCAGCCCCAGCATTTT
v_gene: TRBV6-2/TRBV6-3; d_gene: TRBD2; j_gene: TRBJ2-3; abundance: .; CDR3aa: CASSYPPSGGPPGTQYF; CDR3nt: TGTGCCAGCAGTTATCCCCCTAGCGGGGGTCCTCCAGGTACGCAGTATTTT
v_gene: TRBV9; d_gene: .; j_gene: TRBJ1-1; abundance: .; CDR3aa: CASSGGLYNTEAFF; CDR3nt: TGTGCCAGCAGTGGGGGGCTTTATAACACTGAAGCTTTCTTT
v_gene: TRBV18; d_gene: .; j_gene: TRBJ1-2; abundance: .; CDR3aa: CASSSLEGDGYTF; CDR3nt: TGTGCCAGCTCATCCTTGGAGGGAGACGGCTACACCTTC
v_gene: TRBV6-5; d_gene: TRBD1; j_gene: TRBJ2-1; abundance: .; CDR3aa: CASSLGQGPYNEQFF; CDR3nt: TGTGCCAGCAGCTTAGGACAGGGGCCATACAATGAGCAGTTCTTC
v_gene: TRBV4-1; d_gene: .; j_gene: TRBJ2-7; abundance: .; CDR3aa: CASSHRDGGEQYF; CDR3nt: TGCGCCAGCAGCCACCGGGACGGCGGCGAGCAGTACTTC
v_gene: TRBV12-3/TRBV12-4; d_gene: .; j_gene: TRBJ1-5; abundance: .; CDR3aa: CASSTEINQPQHF; CDR3nt: TGTGCCAGCAGCACAGAGATCAATCAGCCCCAGCATTTT
v_gene: TRBV15; d_gene: .; j_gene: TRBJ1-2; abundance: .; CDR3aa: CATSSSALIFGYTF; CDR3nt: TGTGCCACCAGCAGTTCGGCCCTCATATTTGGCTACACCTTC
v_gene: TRBV7-9; d_gene: TRBD2; j_gene: TRBJ2-4; abundance: .; CDR3aa: CASRGLAGAGDIQYF; CDR3nt: TGTGCCAGCAGGGGACTAGCGGGAGCGGGCGACATTCAGTACTTC
v_gene: TRBV10-3; d_gene: TRBD2; j_gene: TRBJ2-7; abundance: .; CDR3aa: CAISEFEGGKQYF; CDR3nt: TGTGCCATCAGTGAGTTCGAGGGAGGGAAGCAGTACTTC
v_gene: TRBV5-6; d_gene: .; j_gene: TRBJ2-7; abundance: .; CDR3aa: CASSSHPGRIYSYEQYF; CDR3nt: TGTGCCAGCAGCTCCCACCCGGGACGGATTTATTCCTACGAGCAGTACTTC
v_gene: TRBV11-2; d_gene: .; j_gene: TRBJ1-4; abundance: once; CDR3aa: CASSPTNEKLFF; CDR3nt: TGTGCCAGCAGCCCCACAAACGAAAAACTGTTTTTT
v_gene: TRBV4-3; d_gene: .; j_gene: TRBJ2-4; abundance: .; CDR3aa: CASSQDWGGAGKNIQYF; CDR3nt: TGCGCCAGCAGCCAAGACTGGGGGGGCGCGGGCAAAAACATTCAGTACTTC
v_gene: TRBV14; d_gene: .; j_gene: TRBJ1-6; abundance: .; CDR3aa: CASSQDRNSPLHF; CDR3nt: TGTGCCAGCAGCCAAGATAGGAATTCACCCCTCCACTTT
v_gene: TRBV7-9; d_gene: .; j_gene: TRBJ1-5; abundance: .; CDR3aa: CASSFDGNQPQHF; CDR3nt: TGTGCCAGCAGCTTCGACGGCAATCAGCCCCAGCATTTT
v_gene: TRBV6-2/TRBV6-3; d_gene: .; j_gene: TRBJ2-6; abundance: .; CDR3aa: CASSWAEQTGANVLTF; CDR3nt: TGTGCCAGCAGTTGGGCCGAACAGACTGGGGCCAACGTCCTGACTTTC
v_gene: TRBV9; d_gene: TRBD1; j_gene: TRBJ1-1; abundance: .; CDR3aa: CASSTRPGGNTEAFF; CDR3nt: TGTGCCAGCAGCACCAGACCAGGGGGGAACACTGAAGCTTTCTTT
v_gene: TRBV2; d_gene: .; j_gene: TRBJ2-7; abundance: .; CDR3aa: CASGASSYEQYF; CDR3nt: TGTGCCAGCGGGGCGAGCTCCTACGAGCAGTACTTC
v_gene: TRBV15; d_gene: .; j_gene: TRBJ1-1; abundance: .; CDR3aa: CATRSADLITEAFF; CDR3nt: TGTGCCACCAGATCTGCGGACCTGATCACTGAAGCTTTCTTT
v_gene: TRBV6-2/TRBV6-3; d_gene: .; j_gene: TRBJ2-1; abundance: .; CDR3aa: CASSLAGNEQFF; CDR3nt: TGTGCCAGCAGTTTGGCAGGGAATGAGCAGTTCTTC
v_gene: TRBV30; d_gene: TRBD1; j_gene: TRBJ1-1; abundance: .; CDR3aa: CAWSAGTAMNTEAFF; CDR3nt: TGTGCCTGGAGCGCCGGGACAGCAATGAACACTGAAGCTTTCTTT
v_gene: TRBV7-9; d_gene: .; j_gene: TRBJ2-7; abundance: .; CDR3aa: CASSLGDLSDEQYF; CDR3nt: TGTGCCAGCAGCTTAGGAGATCTTTCGGACGAGCAGTACTTC
v_gene: TRBV7-8; d_gene: .; j_gene: TRBJ1-3; abundance: .; CDR3aa: CASSLGEAGAGNTIYF; CDR3nt: TGTGCCAGCAGCTTAGGGGAGGCAGGGGCGGGAAACACCATATATTTT
v_gene: TRBV5-1; d_gene: TRBD1; j_gene: TRBJ2-1; abundance: .; CDR3aa: CASKQPTGTTYNEQFF; CDR3nt: TGCGCCAGTAAACAGCCGACAGGGACCACCTACAATGAGCAGTTCTTC
v_gene: TRBV30; d_gene: .; j_gene: TRBJ1-2; abundance: .; CDR3aa: CAWSSRADYGYTF; CDR3nt: TGTGCCTGGAGTAGCAGAGCAGACTATGGCTACACCTTC
v_gene: TRBV7-2; d_gene: .; j_gene: TRBJ1-1; abundance: .; CDR3aa: CASSLAGPNTEAFF; CDR3nt: TGTGCCAGCAGCTTAGCGGGCCCTAACACTGAAGCTTTCTTT
v_gene: TRBV18; d_gene: TRBD1; j_gene: TRBJ2-5; abundance: .; CDR3aa: CASSPLRDRGIETQYF; CDR3nt: TGTGCCAGCTCACCTCTCCGGGACAGGGGAATAGAGACCCAGTACTTC
v_gene: TRBV2; d_gene: .; j_gene: TRBJ2-2; abundance: .; CDR3aa: CASRRDSNTGELFF; CDR3nt: TGTGCCAGCCGAAGGGATTCGAACACCGGGGAGCTGTTTTTT
v_gene: TRBV19; d_gene: .; j_gene: TRBJ1-4; abundance: .; CDR3aa: CASSIGGTDEEKLFF; CDR3nt: TGTGCCAGTAGTATTGGAGGCACTGACGAGGAAAAACTGTTTTTT
v_gene: TRBV6-2/TRBV6-3; d_gene: TRBD1; j_gene: TRBJ1-1; abundance: .; CDR3aa: CASSWGQVNTEAFF; CDR3nt: TGTGCCAGCAGCTGGGGACAGGTGAACACTGAAGCTTTCTTT
v_gene: TRBV11-3; d_gene: .; j_gene: TRBJ1-1; abundance: .; CDR3aa: CASSLSVASGNTEAFF; CDR3nt: TGTGCCAGCAGCTTGTCTGTTGCGTCTGGGAACACTGAAGCTTTCTTT
v_gene: TRBV29-1; d_gene: .; j_gene: TRBJ2-5; abundance: .; CDR3aa: CSVVTGFQETQYF; CDR3nt: TGCAGCGTCGTAACAGGGTTTCAAGAGACCCAGTACTTC
v_gene: TRBV10-2; d_gene: .; j_gene: TRBJ2-2; abundance: once; CDR3aa: CASSDDSPDTGELFF; CDR3nt: TGCGCCAGCAGTGATGATAGCCCCGACACCGGGGAGCTGTTTTTT
v_gene: TRBV29-1; d_gene: TRBD1; j_gene: TRBJ2-5; abundance: .; CDR3aa: CSVLGDRVETQYF; CDR3nt: TGCAGCGTTCTGGGGGACAGGGTCGAGACCCAGTACTTC
v_gene: TRBV11-3; d_gene: .; j_gene: TRBJ1-1; abundance: .; CDR3aa: CASSPGPDTEAFF; CDR3nt: TGTGCCAGCAGCCCCGGGCCGGACACTGAAGCTTTCTTT
v_gene: TRBV7-9; d_gene: .; j_gene: TRBJ1-4; abundance: .; CDR3aa: CASSSPSLRDTANEKLFF; CDR3nt: TGTGCCAGCAGCTCACCCTCACTGCGGGACACAGCTAATGAAAAACTGTTTTTT
v_gene: TRBV6-2/TRBV6-3; d_gene: TRBD2; j_gene: TRBJ2-3; abundance: .; CDR3aa: CASSYSSGGSTDTQYF; CDR3nt: TGTGCCAGCAGTTACTCGTCGGGCGGGAGTACAGATACGCAGTATTTT
v_gene: TRBV7-2; d_gene: .; j_gene: TRBJ2-7; abundance: .; CDR3aa: CASSLYGEQYF; CDR3nt: TGTGCCAGCAGCTTATATGGCGAGCAGTACTTC
v_gene: TRBV10-3; d_gene: TRBD1; j_gene: TRBJ1-2; abundance: .; CDR3aa: CAISDGGQGWDGYTF; CDR3nt: TGTGCCATCAGTGACGGGGGACAGGGGTGGGATGGCTACACCTTC
v_gene: TRBV12-3/TRBV12-4; d_gene: .; j_gene: TRBJ2-5; abundance: .; CDR3aa: CASSLSVDVQYF; CDR3nt: TGTGCCAGCAGCCTTTCTGTCGATGTCCAGTACTTC
v_gene: TRBV15; d_gene: .; j_gene: TRBJ1-3; abundance: .; CDR3aa: CATSSGRNSGNTIYF; CDR3nt: TGTGCCACCAGCAGCGGGCGGAACTCTGGAAACACCATATATTTT